Each of the 10 T cell receptor beta chains below was sequenced from the same sample in a study of beta chain features in type 1 diabetes. General observations from the study: Within each of all four CD4+ subsets, Type 1 diabetes patients had TCRB CDR3s that were moderately but significantly shorter.

Sequencing targeted expressed TCRB transcripts, as all isolated RNA had been reverse transcribed. TCRdb keeps only in-frame clones here, not all; method: immunoSEQ multiplex PCR. This sample has 500,000 to 800,000 clones; over 10% occur once, and the top ten carry about 0.11%. Their specific antigens are unknown. Sequencing was carried out using naive CD4+ T cells from blood. Source of these receptors: a man aged 30 to 45 with type 1 diabetes.

The chain recombines TRBV27 with TRBJ2-1; D gene unclear. Germline loops: CDR1 MNHEY, CDR2 SMNVEV (reference sequence). V was pared by 5 bases and J by 8 bases, with 19 bases between. CDR3 size: 15 residues. CDR3 DNA: TGTGCCAGCAGTACCGGGTCGATCCGGAGCGATGAGCAGTTCTTC. Translated, it gives CASSTGSIRSDEQFF.

The genes are TRBV11-2 and TRBJ2-7; perhaps TRBD1 as D (6 bases). Germline V lookup: CDR1 SGHAT, CDR2 FQNNGV. Trimming left V 6 bases short and J 6 bases short, with 15 bases between. This CDR3 has 13 amino acids. CDR3 region: CASRRQAGFEQYF. CDR3 in DNA: TGTGCCAGCAGGCGACAGGCCGGCTTCGAGCAGTACTTC.

This clone was picked up a small number of times. The chain combines TRBV7-2 with TRBJ2-3, with D perhaps matching TRBD1 (6 bases). With 5 bases removed from V and 2 bases from J, the gap between germline ends came to 14 bases. The V gene's germline CDR1 is SGHTA and CDR2 FQGNSA. The CDR3 covers 15 residues. CDR3 DNA sequence: TGTGCCAGCAGCCGTTCTGGACAGCTCACAGATACGCAGTATTTT. Amino acids: CASSRSGQLTDTQYF.

This chain uses TRBV19 with TRBJ1-4, with 9 positions matching TRBD1. CDR3 length: 15 residues. J gave up 5 bases and V 5 bases, and 6 bases lay outside the gene matches. Germline V gives CDR1 LNHDA, CDR2 SQIVND (reference sequence). The CDR3 sequence is CASSSADRGNEKLFF. Here the CDR3 DNA reads TGTGCCAGTAGTTCCGCGGACAGGGGAAATGAAAAACTGTTTTTT. Drawing the rest from reference TRBV19 and TRBJ1-4, the complete variable domain is DGGITQSPKYLFRKEGQNVTLSCEQNLNHDAMYWYRQDPGQGLRLIYYSQIVNDFQKGDIAEGYSVSREKKESFPLTVTSAQKNPTAFYLCASSSADRGNEKLFFGSGTQLSVL.

This chain uses TRBV5-1 with TRBJ2-7, with D maybe TRBD1 (6 bases). Germline V gives CDR1 SGHRS, CDR2 YFSETQ. This CDR3 is 14 amino acids long. Trimming left V 4 bases short and J 0 bases short, with 11 bases between. Here the CDR3 reads CASSPGTISYEQYF. Written as DNA, the CDR3 is TGCGCCAGCAGCCCGGGGACAATCTCCTACGAGCAGTACTTC.

This clone was counted between two and nine times. Written as DNA, the CDR3 is TGCAGCGTTGGCGGGGACAGGGGGCTGCTCTATGGCTACACCTTC. Translating it yields CSVGGDRGLLYGYTF. V usage is TRBV29-1 and J usage is TRBJ1-2; 12 bases map to TRBD1. Per germline, CDR1 SQVTM and CDR2 ANQGSEA. Trimming cost V 4 bases and J 4 bases; bases outside gene matches: 7. CDR3 size: 15 residues.

This chain links TRBV4-3 with TRBJ2-3, with TRBD2 matching 8 bases. Germline CDR1 and CDR2: LGHNA and YSLEER. The CDR3 sequence is 16 residues long. J gave up 3 bases and V 0 bases, and 5 bases lay outside the gene matches. The CDR3 loop reads CASSQDLRGGTDTQYF. The CDR3 nucleotides are TGCGCCAGCAGCCAAGATCTACGGGGGGGTACAGATACGCAGTATTTT.

Concerning this clone itself: The same CDR3 can be traced to other DNA sequences in this sample. V is TRBV30 and J is TRBJ1-5; TRBD1 is a possible D gene (6 bases). This CDR3 has 13 residues. The germline CDR1 and CDR2 sequences are GTSNPN and SVGIG (reference sequence). V lost 0 bases to trimming and J lost 5 bases, with 8 bases between them. CDR3 sequence: CAWSVEGDQPQHF. For the CDR3, the DNA is TGTGCCTGGAGTGTCGAGGGGGATCAGCCCCAGCATTTT.

V gene TRBV7-6 combines with J gene TRBJ1-2; tentative D call: TRBD1 (6 bases). Germline-derived CDR1 and CDR2 are SGHVS and FNYEAQ. This CDR3 spans 13 amino acids. Between the trimmed V and J ends, which lost 1 base and 10 bases, there was a span of 13 bases. This CDR3 is CASSLDLRGIYTF. CDR3 sequence (DNA): TGTGCCAGCAGCTTAGACCTCAGGGGAATCTACACCTTC.

This clone turned up a few times. The chain has TRBV9 and TRBJ1-2, with D uncertain. V lost 3 bases and J 5 bases, leaving 17 bases between the germline ends. Germline CDR1 and CDR2: SGDLS and YYNGEE. The CDR3 loop spans 15 amino acids. Written as DNA, the CDR3 is TGTGCCAGCAGCGGGCACACCGGGGAGTGGTATGGCTACACCTTC. Amino acid sequence: CASSGHTGEWYGYTF.